This T cell receptor beta chain was observed in a study of blood T cell repertoires in COVID-19. Across the study: T cells, B-cell-depleted T cells, or PBMCs supplied cDNA or gDNA.

The authors' processing: Estimation of nucleated cell counts relied on the amplification of reference gene primers. Sequencing used immunoSEQ multiplex PCR; TCRdb keeps in-frame clones, though not all of them. V and J calls plus clone size are reproduced from that table; the DNA served to infer D and trimming. Among about 150,000 clones listed, about 80% were seen once. V dropped 0 bases and J dropped 2 bases, with 13 bases sitting between them. Germline V lookup: CDR1 SGHTA, CDR2 FQGNSA. This CDR3 has 16 residues. Sequences were obtained from PBMCs or T cells enriched from blood (not recorded which). This clonotype originated in a man aged 50 or older who had recovered from COVID-19. V gene TRBV7-2 combines with J gene TRBJ1-2; perhaps TRBD1 as D (6 bases). The CDR3 reads CASSLARGGRNYGYTF. DNA for the CDR3: TGTGCCAGCAGCTTAGCGCGGGGGGGCAGAAACTATGGCTACACCTTC.